The 8 T cell receptor beta chains below come from one sample, sequenced in a study of blood T cells in healthy people across ages. A J-beta primer mix and a sample-barcoded 5' primer were used in a second PCR of roughly 6 to 12 cycles. MiXCR was run by TCRdb on the 5' RACE reads, yielding one entry per CDR3 protein. The top ten hold 25% to 35% of the sample, which has hundreds of thousands of distinct CDR3 sequences, under 80% seen once. Sample: blood. These receptors were taken from a man in his thirties or forties in good health.

This clonotype was seen a few times. The J gene is TRBJ2-3, the V gene TRBV2; D assignment may be TRBD1 or TRBD2 (5 bases each). The CDR3 spans 16 residues. V was pared by 9 bases and J by 0 bases, with 19 bases between. Germline V lookup: CDR1 SNHLY, CDR2 FYNNEI. CDR3 coding DNA: TGTGCCAGTGTATCCCGGGACGGCTCTAGCACAGATACGCAGTATTTT. Translating it yields CASVSRDGSSTDTQYF.

This clonotype has just a few counts. The genes are TRBV27 and TRBJ2-1, with unresolved D. Germline loops: CDR1 MNHEY, CDR2 SMNVEV (reference sequence). This CDR3 is built from 12 residues. V lost 0 bases, J lost 8 bases, and 5 bases lay in between. The DNA of the CDR3 is TGTGCCAGCAGTTTATCGGGCCATGAGCAGTTCTTC. It is translated as CASSLSGHEQFF.

DNA of the CDR3: TGTGCCAGCAGCCCTTATGGGGGCCTGGGGGAGACCCAGTACTTC. The encoded protein is CASSPYGGLGETQYF. The gene calls are TRBV6-2 or TRBV6-3 and TRBJ2-7; TRBD1 is a possible D gene (6 bases). The DNA end lines up better with TRBJ2-5; the J call may be wrong. Germline V CDR1 and CDR2: MNHEY, SVGEGT. This CDR3 comprises 15 residues.

This sequence joins TRBV7-9 and TRBJ1-4, with TRBD1 matching 7 bases. Germline lookup yields CDR1 SEHNR and CDR2 FQNEAQ (reference sequence). V lost 4 bases and J lost 8; bases outside the gene matches: 10. This CDR3 is built from 15 residues. The CDR3 DNA reads TGTGCCAGCAGCTCCGGACAGGCACCCTCAGAAAAACTGTTTTTT. Translating gives CASSSGQAPSEKLFF. Based on the CDR3 plus reference TRBV7-9 and TRBJ1-4, the full variable domain is DTGVSQNPRHKITKRGQNVTFRCDPISEHNRLYWYRQTLGQGPEFLTYFQNEAQLEKSRLLSDRFSAERPKGSFSTLEIQRTEQGDSAMYLCASSSGQAPSEKLFFGSGTQLSVL.

This sequence joins TRBV6-7 and TRBJ2-3, with a weak D call TRBD1 (5 bases). TRBV6-7 is an open reading frame, and its role is uncertain. V lost 0 bases and J lost 0, with 7 bases in between. This CDR3 has 15 amino acids. The CDR3: CASSYSGPSTDTQYF. Written as DNA, the CDR3 is TGTGCCAGCAGTTACTCGGGGCCTAGCACAGATACGCAGTATTTT.

This clonotype showed up just a few times. This rearrangement joins TRBV4-1 to TRBJ1-4; the D is unclear. Germline lookup yields CDR1 MGHRA and CDR2 YSYEKL. Trimming took 0 bases from V and 6 from J, leaving 14 bases between them. The CDR3 length is 16 residues. The CDR3 DNA is TGCGCCAGCAGCCAAGATCTAGGGAGTGGTTATGAAAAACTGTTTTTT. Translated: CASSQDLGSGYEKLFF.

V and J are TRBV5-5 and TRBJ2-1; TRBD1 matches 11 bases. V shed 4 bases and J 7 bases; nucleotides not matched to a gene: 13. The CDR3 has 17 amino acids. Germline-derived CDR1 and CDR2 are SGHKS and YYEKEE (reference sequence). The CDR3 loop reads CASSRGTGTGGLNEQFF. The CDR3 DNA reads TGTGCCAGCAGCCGCGGAACCGGGACAGGGGGGCTGAATGAGCAGTTCTTC. Full variable domain (outside the CDR3, taken from reference TRBV5-5 and TRBJ2-1): DAGVTQSPTHLIKTRGQQVTLRCSPISGHKSVSWYQQVLGQGPQFIFQYYEKEERGRGNFPDRFSARQFPNYSSELNVNALLLGDSALYLCASSRGTGTGGLNEQFFGPGTRLTVL.

The chain has TRBV4-2 and TRBJ1-6; no definite D call. Deletions cut 0 bases from V and 8 bases from J, with 11 bases between. Germline CDR1 is LGHNA and CDR2 is YNFKEQ. This CDR3 has 15 residues. The CDR3 reads CASSQDVGRDSPLHF. The CDR3 DNA is TGTGCCAGCAGCCAAGATGTCGGCAGAGATTCACCCCTCCACTTT.